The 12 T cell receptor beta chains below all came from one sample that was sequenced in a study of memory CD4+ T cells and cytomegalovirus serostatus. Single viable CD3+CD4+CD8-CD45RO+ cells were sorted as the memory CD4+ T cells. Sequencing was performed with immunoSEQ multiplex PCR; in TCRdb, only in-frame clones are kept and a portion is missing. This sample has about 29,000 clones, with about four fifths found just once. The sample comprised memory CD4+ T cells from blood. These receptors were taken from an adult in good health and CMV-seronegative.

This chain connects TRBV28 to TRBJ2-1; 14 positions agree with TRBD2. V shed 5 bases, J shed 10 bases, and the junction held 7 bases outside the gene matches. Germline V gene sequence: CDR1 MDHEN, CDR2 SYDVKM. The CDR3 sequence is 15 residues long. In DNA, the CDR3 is TGTGCCAGCAGTCGACGACTAGCGGGGGGGCGGGAGCAGTTCTTC. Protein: CASSRRLAGGREQFF.

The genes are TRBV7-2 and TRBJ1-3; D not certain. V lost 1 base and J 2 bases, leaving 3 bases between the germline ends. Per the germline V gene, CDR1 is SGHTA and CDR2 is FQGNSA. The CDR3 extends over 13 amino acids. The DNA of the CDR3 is TGTGCCAGCAGCTTAGACACTGGAAACACCATATATTTT. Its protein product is CASSLDTGNTIYF.

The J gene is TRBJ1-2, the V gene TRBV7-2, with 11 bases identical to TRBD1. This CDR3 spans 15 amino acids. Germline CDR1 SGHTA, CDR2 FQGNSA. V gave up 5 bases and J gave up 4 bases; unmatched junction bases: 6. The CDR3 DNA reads TGTGCCAGCAGCCTGGGACAGGGGGTGCCCTATGGCTACACCTTC. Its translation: CASSLGQGVPYGYTF.

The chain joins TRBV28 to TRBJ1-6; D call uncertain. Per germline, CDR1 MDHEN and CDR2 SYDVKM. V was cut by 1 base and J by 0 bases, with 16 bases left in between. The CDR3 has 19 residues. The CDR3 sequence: CASSLLGVTPSSYNSPLHF. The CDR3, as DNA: TGTGCCAGCAGTTTATTAGGCGTGACACCGAGCTCCTATAATTCACCCCTCCACTTT.

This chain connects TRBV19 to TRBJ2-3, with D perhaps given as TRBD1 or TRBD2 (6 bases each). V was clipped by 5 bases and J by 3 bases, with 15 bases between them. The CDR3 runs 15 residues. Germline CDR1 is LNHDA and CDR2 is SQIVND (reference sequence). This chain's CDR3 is CASSSPGASTDTQYF. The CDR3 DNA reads TGTGCCAGTAGTTCTCCGGGGGCGAGTACAGATACGCAGTATTTT.

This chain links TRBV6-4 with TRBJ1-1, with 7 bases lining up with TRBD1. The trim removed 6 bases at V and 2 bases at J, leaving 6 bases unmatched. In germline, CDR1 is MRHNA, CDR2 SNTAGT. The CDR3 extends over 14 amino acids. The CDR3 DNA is TGTGCCAGCAGACCCGGACAGGCAAACACTGAAGCTTTCTTT. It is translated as CASRPGQANTEAFF.

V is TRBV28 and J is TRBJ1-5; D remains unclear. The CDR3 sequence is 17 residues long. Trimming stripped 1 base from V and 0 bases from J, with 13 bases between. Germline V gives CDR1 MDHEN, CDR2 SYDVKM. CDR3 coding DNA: TGTGCCAGCAGTTTATTCTGGACTCCAGATAGCAATCAGCCCCAGCATTTT. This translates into CASSLFWTPDSNQPQHF.

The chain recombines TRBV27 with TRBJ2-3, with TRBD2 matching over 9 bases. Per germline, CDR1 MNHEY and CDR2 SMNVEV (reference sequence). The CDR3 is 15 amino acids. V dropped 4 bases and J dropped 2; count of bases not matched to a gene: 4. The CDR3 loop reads CASSSLAGFTDTQYF. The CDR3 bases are TGTGCCAGCAGTTCTCTAGCGGGATTCACAGATACGCAGTATTTT.

CDR3: CASTLAGDNEQFF. The DNA of the CDR3 is TGTGCCAGCACCCTAGCGGGTGACAATGAGCAGTTCTTC. The chain has TRBV25-1 and TRBJ2-1, with 8 bases aligning to TRBD2. V lost 7 bases and J lost 5; bases outside the gene matches: 4. This CDR3 comprises 13 residues. Germline values: CDR1 MGHDK, CDR2 SYGVNS.

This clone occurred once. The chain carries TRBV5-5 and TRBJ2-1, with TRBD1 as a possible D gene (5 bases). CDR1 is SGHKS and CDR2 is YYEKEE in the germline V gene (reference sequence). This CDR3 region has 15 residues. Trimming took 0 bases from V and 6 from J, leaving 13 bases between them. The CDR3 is CASSLAPGRSNEQFF. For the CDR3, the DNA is TGTGCCAGCAGCTTGGCCCCAGGGCGAAGCAATGAGCAGTTCTTC.

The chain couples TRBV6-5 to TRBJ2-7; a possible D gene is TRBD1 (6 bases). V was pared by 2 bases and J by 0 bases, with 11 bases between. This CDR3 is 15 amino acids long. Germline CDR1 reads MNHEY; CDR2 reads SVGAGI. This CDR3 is CASSYGPRGSYEQYF. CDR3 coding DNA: TGTGCCAGCAGTTACGGCCCCAGGGGCTCCTACGAGCAGTACTTC.

CDR3 coding DNA: TGCGCCAGCAGTGAGCAGTACGGGACGACGGGAAACACCATATATTTT. This gives the protein CASSEQYGTTGNTIYF. This sequence joins TRBV10-1 and TRBJ1-3; the D gene is possibly TRBD1 (5 bases). The V end lost 2 bases, the J end lost 4 bases, and 15 bases lay between the germline ends. Germline V gene sequence: CDR1 WNHNN, CDR2 SYGVQD (reference sequence). The CDR3 totals 16 residues.